Sequencing of this TCR beta chain was carried out in a study of blood T cell repertoires in COVID-19. The wider study: Sites in the United States, Italy and Spain provided acute and convalescent COVID-19 samples. Sample material is recorded as cDNA or gDNA derived from T cells, B-cell-depleted T cells, or PBMCs.

After removal of 0 bases from V and 3 bases from J, the junction contained 8 bases not matched to a gene. CDR1 and CDR2 from the germline V gene are SGHRS and YFSETQ. The CDR3 length is 17 residues. Seattle's enrolled individuals joined amid active infection and were then monitored longitudinally. Under the authors' procedure: The authors estimated nucleated cell counts from reference gene primer amplification. Some clones are missing from TCRdb's copy, which holds only in-frame ones; the method was immunoSEQ multiplex PCR. V and J calls and clone size are copied from that table; D and trimming were computed from the DNA. The sample has about 180,000 clones, approximately 80% seen once.

This receptor was obtained from a woman between 35 and 50 years old with COVID-19, enrolled during active disease. The chain has TRBV5-1 and TRBJ2-2; 7 bases agree with TRBD2. Sequencing used peripheral blood. Here the CDR3 reads CASSLAPGGIYTGELFF. The CDR3 DNA sequence: TGCGCCAGCAGCTTGGCTCCCGGGGGGATATACACCGGGGAGCTGTTTTTT.